The 23 T cell receptor beta chains below come from one sample, sequenced in a study of blood T cell repertoires in COVID-19. Produced via immunoSEQ multiplex PCR; TCRdb's table is partial and in-frame only. Among about 62,000 clones listed, roughly nine tenths were seen once. The specimen was peripheral blood. The receptors were sampled from a woman aged 55-70 years with COVID-19, enrolled during active disease.

The chain joins TRBV28 to TRBJ1-2, with unresolved D. The germline V gene encodes CDR1 MDHEN and CDR2 SYDVKM. The CDR3 contains 12 residues. The V end was cut by 2 bases, the J end by 8 bases, with 9 bases between. CDR3 region: CASSLAGRGYTF. DNA for the CDR3: TGTGCCAGCAGTTTAGCTGGCAGGGGCTACACCTTC.

The rearrangement links TRBV7-9 to TRBJ2-7; D remains unclear. The V and J ends lost 5 bases and 3 bases respectively, with 17 bases between them. The germline V gene encodes CDR1 SEHNR and CDR2 FQNEAQ (reference sequence). The CDR3 loop spans 15 amino acids. The CDR3 is CASSPPKALLYEQYF. The CDR3 DNA is TGTGCCAGCAGCCCCCCAAAAGCGCTACTCTACGAGCAGTACTTC. Supplemented by reference TRBV7-9 and TRBJ2-7, the full variable domain reads DTGVSQNPRHKITKRGQNVTFRCDPISEHNRLYWYRQTLGQGPEFLTYFQNEAQLEKSRLLSDRFSAERPKGSFSTLEIQRTEQGDSAMYLCASSPPKALLYEQYFGPGTRLTVT.

This clone occurred a few times. The chain joins TRBV2 to TRBJ2-7; TRBD2 aligns across 7 bases. Germline-derived CDR1 and CDR2 are SNHLY and FYNNEI. The CDR3 runs to 13 residues. With V trimmed by 5 bases and J by 4 bases, 5 bases remained unmatched. The CDR3 DNA follows: TGTGCCAGCAGTCCCGGACTAGTGTACGAGCAGTACTTC. Translating it yields CASSPGLVYEQYF.

The chain uses TRBV7-8 and TRBJ2-7, with TRBD2 matching over 10 bases. J was trimmed by 6 bases and V by 2 bases; bases with no gene match: 10. The CDR3 is 16 amino acids. Germline CDR1 is SGHVS and CDR2 is FQNEAQ. CDR3 DNA sequence: TGTGCCAGCAGCTTATCTAGCGGGAGTTCGGGGGGCGAGCAGTACTTC. This translates into CASSLSSGSSGGEQYF.

The chain carries TRBV2 and TRBJ2-7, with 7 bases that match TRBD1. Germline CDR1 is SNHLY and CDR2 is FYNNEI. The trim removed 8 bases at V and 1 base at J, leaving 8 bases unmatched. The CDR3 has 14 residues. In DNA form, the CDR3 reads TGTGCCAGCGGCGGACAGGTTCTATCCTACGAGCAGTACTTC. Encoded protein: CASGGQVLSYEQYF.

The rearrangement links TRBV2 to TRBJ1-2; 7 nucleotides match TRBD1. V shed 7 bases and J 8 bases; nucleotides not matched to a gene: 10. Germline lookup yields CDR1 SNHLY and CDR2 FYNNEI. The CDR3 spans 13 residues. CDR3: CASMRTGAGGYTF. CDR3 DNA: TGTGCCAGCATGAGGACAGGTGCAGGGGGCTACACCTTC.

The rearrangement joins TRBV21-1 to TRBJ2-7; the table's D call, TRBD1, was not checked against the DNA. TRBV21-1 is a documented pseudogene. The CDR3 is 16 amino acids. In DNA, the CDR3 is TGTGCCAGCAGCACCCATCGGGACAGGATCTCCTACGAGCAGTACTTC. This codes for CASSTHRDRISYEQYF.

The rearrangement uses TRBV29-1 and TRBJ2-5; D is possibly TRBD2 (5 bases). CDR3 size: 11 residues. Germline values: CDR1 SQVTM, CDR2 ANQGSEA. Trimming took off 5 bases at V and 7 bases at J, with 11 bases between the two ends. CDR3 loop: CSVNSRGTQYF. The CDR3, as DNA: TGCAGCGTTAACAGCCGGGGGACCCAGTACTTC.

The genes are TRBV24-1 and TRBJ2-5; weak D call: TRBD2 (5 bases). The CDR3 is made up of 17 amino acids. V was clipped by 4 bases and J by 4 bases, with 21 bases between them. Germline V gene sequence: CDR1 KGHDR, CDR2 SFDVKD. The chain's CDR3 is CATSDFPGSSFTETQYF. The CDR3 region has the DNA TGTGCCACCAGTGACTTCCCGGGGAGTAGTTTCACAGAGACCCAGTACTTC.

This clone was picked up one time. The V and J genes are TRBV7-9 and TRBJ1-3; no clear D gene. V gave up 5 bases and J gave up 8 bases, with 7 bases separating them. This CDR3 is built from 11 residues. Per germline, CDR1 SEHNR and CDR2 FQNEAQ (reference sequence). CDR3 region: CASSPQDTIYF. The CDR3 coding sequence is TGTGCCAGCAGCCCCCAGGACACCATATATTTT.

CDR3 in amino acids: CASSSPSRQGDFSYGYTF. CDR3 nucleotide sequence: TGTGCCAGCAGCTCACCCTCGAGGCAGGGGGATTTCTCTTATGGCTACACCTTC. The rearrangement links TRBV7-2 to TRBJ1-2; 7 positions match TRBD1. Germline lookup yields CDR1 SGHTA and CDR2 FQGNSA. There are 18 residues in the CDR3. V gave up 4 bases and J gave up 5 bases; unmatched junction bases: 19.

J is TRBJ1-5 and V is TRBV27; 8 nucleotides match TRBD1. V lost 6 bases, J lost 6 bases, and 10 bases stayed unmatched. Per germline, CDR1 MNHEY and CDR2 SMNVEV (reference sequence). The length of the CDR3 is 15 residues. CDR3 sequence: CASSPRDRIGQPQHF. DNA of the CDR3: TGTGCCAGCAGCCCTAGGGACAGGATTGGTCAGCCCCAGCATTTT.

The V gene is TRBV6-5, the J gene TRBJ1-1, with 7 bases that match TRBD1. V shed 5 bases, J shed 8 bases, and the junction held 2 bases outside the gene matches. Germline CDR1 is MNHEY and CDR2 is SVGAGI. CDR3 length: 11 amino acids. The CDR3 loop is CASSRQGEAFF. Here the CDR3 DNA reads TGTGCCAGCAGTAGACAGGGAGAAGCTTTCTTT.

This clone came up a few times. V and J are TRBV28 and TRBJ1-5; D is unclear. The CDR3 is made up of 14 amino acids. From germline, CDR1 is MDHEN and CDR2 SYDVKM. V dropped 7 bases and J dropped 5 bases, with 15 bases sitting between them. CDR3 sequence (DNA): TGTGCCAGCACGATACACAGTTACTATCAGCCCCAGCATTTT. Translation: CASTIHSYYQPQHF.

The genes are TRBV5-1 and TRBJ1-2, with 9 bases fitting TRBD1. The CDR3 length is 14 residues. Germline CDR1 SGHRS, CDR2 YFSETQ. The V gene end was trimmed by 1 base and the J gene end by 6 bases; junction bases not matched to a gene: 4. The CDR3 reads CASSLTDRGNGYTF. The DNA for the CDR3 is TGCGCCAGCAGCTTGACCGACAGGGGGAATGGCTACACCTTC.

The chain joins TRBV27 to TRBJ2-7; D possibly corresponds to TRBD1 (5 bases). Germline loops: CDR1 MNHEY, CDR2 SMNVEV (reference sequence). V was clipped by 3 bases and J by 2 bases, with 17 bases between them. There are 16 residues in the CDR3. CDR3 loop: CASSFGANRVAYEQYF. In nucleotides, the CDR3 is TGTGCCAGCAGTTTTGGGGCTAACCGAGTCGCCTACGAGCAGTACTTC.

The V gene is TRBV12-5, the J gene TRBJ1-4; 9 bases agree with TRBD1. This CDR3 has 15 residues. With V trimmed by 5 bases and J by 3 bases, 4 bases remained unmatched. Germline values: CDR1 LGHNT, CDR2 FRNRAP. In DNA, the CDR3 is TGTGCTAGTGGTCACGGACAGGGGTCTAATGAAAAACTGTTTTTT. It specifies CASGHGQGSNEKLFF. Together with reference TRBV12-5 and TRBJ1-4, the CDR3 gives the full variable domain: DARVTQTPRHKVTEMGQEVTMRCQPILGHNTVFWYRQTMMQGLELLAYFRNRAPLDDSGMPKDRFSAEMPDATLATLKIQPSEPRDSAVYFCASGHGQGSNEKLFFGSGTQLSVL.

J is TRBJ2-3 and V is TRBV10-3; weak D call: TRBD1 (5 bases). This CDR3 has 15 residues. Trimming took off 2 bases at V and 3 bases at J, with 12 bases between the two ends. Germline loops: CDR1 ENHRY, CDR2 SYGVKD. CDR3 loop: CAISEGDRFTDTQYF. The CDR3 nucleotides are TGTGCCATCAGTGAGGGCGACAGATTTACAGATACGCAGTATTTT.

The genes are TRBV6-1 and TRBJ1-1; D remains ambiguous. The ends were cut back, 3 bases at V and 4 bases at J, with 15 bases in the middle. The CDR3 covers 15 residues. CDR1 and CDR2 from the germline V gene are MNHNS and SASEGT. DNA for the CDR3: TGTGCCAGCAGTGATGTCCGGGGTCGAGGCACTGAAGCTTTCTTT. Amino acids: CASSDVRGRGTEAFF.

This chain connects TRBV10-3 to TRBJ1-1, with TRBD1 matching 9 bases. After removal of 7 bases from V and 1 base from J, the junction contained 4 bases not matched to a gene. The germline gives CDR1 ENHRY, CDR2 SYGVKD. The CDR3 runs 14 residues. The CDR3 bases are TGTGCCATCACTACGGGACAGGGGAACACTGAAGCTTTCTTT. Protein product: CAITTGQGNTEAFF.

The V call is TRBV18, the J call TRBJ2-7; 9 nucleotides line up with TRBD1. The germline V gene has CDR1 KGHSH and CDR2 LQKENI. This CDR3 region has 17 residues. The V and J ends lost 0 bases and 5 bases, in that order; junction bases with no gene match: 11. This CDR3 reads CASSPPGQGRPANEQYF. The CDR3 region has the DNA TGTGCCAGCTCACCACCGGGACAGGGAAGACCGGCGAACGAGCAGTACTTC.

The CDR3 DNA follows: TGTGCCAGCAGCTTGGGGCCGCCGGGGGGGGTCATGAACACTGAAGCTTTCTTT. Amino acids: CASSLGPPGGVMNTEAFF. This rearrangement joins TRBV7-2 to TRBJ1-1, with D possibly being TRBD1 (5 bases). Trimming pared 3 bases from V and 0 bases from J, leaving 20 bases between. The CDR3 runs 18 residues. CDR1 and CDR2 from the germline V gene are SGHTA and FQGNSA.

V gene TRBV11-2 combines with J gene TRBJ2-1, with TRBD2 identical over 8 bases. CDR1 SGHAT and CDR2 FQNNGV come from the germline V gene. V shed 5 bases, J shed 2 bases, and the junction held 8 bases outside the gene matches. The CDR3 length is 16 residues. CDR3 protein: CASSRKREIPYNEQFF. For the CDR3, the DNA is TGTGCCAGCAGCCGTAAGCGGGAGATTCCCTACAATGAGCAGTTCTTC.